This T cell receptor (beta chain) was documented in a study of cytomegalovirus exposure and HLA in healthy donors (dated by TCRdb to about 2017). The study in broad terms: An earlier analysis of 587 of the donors reported 276 Gb of sequence data and some 110 million unique TCR beta sequences obtained from about 170 million T cells. In a later genetic analysis, genome-wide SNP genotypes for about three fifths of the roughly 670 donors were used, and that subset was treated as a discovery cohort. The study used immunosequencing to profile the T cell repertoires of several hundred subjects and linked those repertoires to cytomegalovirus serostatus. Among about 370 genotyped donors of the cohort, an average of approximately 240,000 unique TCR beta nucleotide sequences was sequenced per donor, of which 15% to 20% were non-productive. All discovery cohort repertoires had been generated using a single sequencing platform. A later analysis re-examined previously published TCR beta repertoires from 600 to 700 donors and added high-resolution HLA genotyping to investigate patterns of TCR occurrence. Four or five DR-DQ haplotypes were treated as single units for association and clustering because of strong linkage in the cohort. Donor age, sex, ethnicity and CMV serostatus were compiled alongside the repertoire data. The study aimed to test whether cataloging public T cell receptors could reveal signatures of past pathogen exposure. About 300 gigabases of sequencing data and roughly 81 million unique TCR sequences made up an early release that covered under 750 HLA-typed donors. An earlier analysis of around 640 of the donors used high-throughput TCR beta sequencing to judge whether each TCR beta V gene segment behaved as functional or pseudogenic. HLA typing included class I and class II loci at four-digit resolution. Of the approximately 400 genotyped donors, less than 90% were placed in the genetic ancestry cluster associated with self-reported Caucasian donors. The later analysis used no new phenotypic data to find candidate immune exposures, relying instead on TCR beta sequences and their occurrence across donors. A separate validation cohort of roughly 130 different subjects was used in addition to the approximately 700-subject first cohort. To predict cytomegalovirus infection status, the study brought together high-throughput TCR immunosequencing, statistical association of individual TCRs with disease status, and machine learning. The number of typed donors differed by locus: about 629-640 for A, B, C, DRB1 and DQB1; 522 for DQA1; about 600 for DPA1; and around 490 for DPB1.

The cohort consisted of 670 or so healthy bone marrow donors. Cohort members were all nominally healthy when sampled, although unrecorded immune exposures were likely present. The donor tested CMV seropositive and was one of the 289 seropositive cohort members. Every donor gave a peripheral blood sample, and the peripheral blood mononuclear cells from that sample were used for TCR beta sequencing. The Qiagen DNeasy Blood Extraction Kit was used to extract genomic DNA from the blood cell samples. Library method: the immunoSEQ multiplex PCR assay. The multiplex PCR relied on a mix of 60 forward primers for TCR Vbeta segments and 13 reverse primers for TCR Jbeta segments. The CDR3 region of rearranged TCR beta genes was amplified from genomic DNA by a multiplex PCR assay. The amplified TCR beta libraries were sequenced on the Illumina HiSeq System as 87-base-pair reads. In the authors' own workflow: A later analysis counted tens of millions of unique TCR beta chains across the 670 or so repertoires, and roughly 9.9 million of these chains were shared by at least two donors. Raw reads were error-corrected and collapsed into unique sequences by a nearest-neighbor algorithm in which closely related sequences were merged to remove PCR and sequencing errors. Alignment of CDR3 sequences to IMGT reference sequences was used to assign V, D and J gene segments. For a sequence to be retained, a match of at least six nucleotides was required to both a V gene segment and a J gene segment. A rearrangement was called productive if the CDR3 had no stop codons and remained in frame with V and J, and every other rearrangement was called non-productive. CDR3 was defined by IMGT convention, running from the second conserved V-encoded cysteine to the conserved J-encoded phenylalanine. The earlier analysis of 450 to 750 of the donors excluded any sequence lacking an unambiguous match to a single V gene segment. In an earlier analysis of several hundred of the donors, a V segment was called functional when productive rearrangements were above 56.7%, and segregating when the standard deviation between donors exceeded 5%. A statistical classification framework was developed to diagnose cytomegalovirus status using the catalog of TCR beta chain sequences. A later analysis assigned V and J genes by comparing TCR nucleotide sequences with IMGT/GENE-DB human TR gene sequences. Using the TCRdist pipeline, a later analysis assigned CDR3 sequences along with most-parsimonious VDJ recombination scenarios. A later analysis defined each TCR beta chain by its CDR3 amino acid sequence plus V-gene family, and excluded reads lacking a unique V-gene family. As a way to deal with suspected cross-contamination and a sequencing artifact, a later analysis dropped hundreds of nucleotide sequences that were highly shared and had low generation probability. In a later analysis, a clonal expansion index was calculated for each public chain from normalized within-repertoire ranks of inferred template counts. Generation probabilities in a later analysis came from a VDJ recombination model fitted to out-of-frame rearrangements, and those results were checked against IGoR. In a later analysis, hypergeometric tests were used to score TCR-TCR, TCR-HLA and TCR-CMV co-occurrence, with a repertoire-size bias correction applied to TCR pairs. A later analysis estimated false discovery rates by permuting HLA or CMV assignments 20 times. In a later analysis, co-occurring TCRs were grouped with DBSCAN, and TCRdist sequence similarity was added when clustering was performed within HLA-allele-positive subsets. Co-occurrence clustering excluded repertoires with fewer than 30,000 or more than 120,000 public chains, plus five with anomalous nucleotide sharing. TCRdb stores this immuneACCESS table with in-frame sequences only. Part of the clones is absent; in the studies checked, under half of the shortfall reflects unresolved V genes, and no reason is known for the rest. The V and J calls and clone size are taken from that table; D and trimming were inferred from the DNA. For this sample there are around 90,000 clones; 85% appear just once. The top ten constitute around 7.4% of the sample.

Study-level results and caveats: Most TCR sequences were observed very rarely across donors, whereas some public TCRs were present in many individuals. A cluster of highly shared sequence variants was judged likely to represent a technical artifact of the sequencing pipeline. Immune exposure information for the cohort was limited to CMV serostatus. In this cohort, only TCR beta chains were sequenced, and detectable features were limited by the absence of alpha or paired-chain data. The study listed over 150 TCR beta chains as associated with cytomegalovirus. In vitro tests confirmed that a few of the cytomegalovirus-associated TCR beta chains recognize cytomegalovirus antigens. When HLA alleles, especially DR and DQ, strongly co-occurred, attributing TCR associations to individual alleles was difficult. Roughly uniform sequencing depth across donors was assumed in presence/absence analyses, although this assumption may not hold. Because counts were too low, roughly 17 rarely observed V segments, including chromosome 9 orphons, were left out of the earlier analysis of 587 of the donors. A further reported finding was that TCR beta sequences accurately predicted the HLA-A and HLA-B alleles for most subjects in the first cohort. HLA typing was unavailable for some donors at each locus, so association tests used only the typed subset. In both the original and validation cohorts, the classifier was reported to diagnose cytomegalovirus status with high specificity and sensitivity. In a later analysis, several top co-occurrence clusters were reported to appear linked to parvovirus B19, influenza, CMV and Epstein-Barr virus. Linkage disequilibrium might explain the correlated functional status among segregating V segments, but an unknown experimental factor could not be excluded. Broadly in line with IMGT annotations, most TCR beta V segments showed up in productive rearrangements about 90% or about 30% of the time in an earlier analysis of 587 of the donors. At a false discovery rate of 0.05, a later analysis linked around 17,000 TCR beta sequences to specific HLA alleles. In a later genetic analysis, a missense DCLRE1C variant was associated with V-gene and J-gene trimming of TCR beta chains, and the association was replicated in an independent cohort. In a later analysis, HLA-associated TCR beta chains showed more clonal expansion and lower generation probabilities than non-associated chains that were equally common. The authors suggested that the approach could potentially be generalized to other disease states and immunological phenotypes. A later analysis found that TCR association rates varied across HLA loci, with DRB1 alleles showing the most associated TCRs and HLA-C alleles the fewest. According to a later genetic analysis, donors in an Asian-associated ancestry cluster had fewer N-insertions in productive TCRs than the approximately 710-donor mean. A later analysis found that most CMV-associated TCR beta chains appeared HLA-restricted, with HLA associations seemingly driven largely by CMV exposure.

In regard to this clone: Its cognate antigen has yet to be identified. No base quality information exists; no much larger clone differs at one position.

Sequencing was done on a sample of PBMCs. The clonotype was recovered from a man in his forties in good health and CMV-seropositive.

The base sequence is TGTGCCAGCAGCTTAGCTACCTGGGACAGGCCAGGAGAAGCTTTCTTT. This encodes CASSLATWDRPGEAFF. The V and J segments used are TRBV7-2 and TRBJ1-1, with 8 bases aligning to TRBD1. The CDR3 holds 16 amino acids from the cysteine to the phenylalanine. Only the CDR3 part of the read is kept: 48 bases, read in frame from the first base. Trimming leaves V shorter by 0 bases and J shorter by 8 bases, with the junction holding 11 bases beyond the gene matches. The germline V gene provides CDR1 SGHTA and CDR2 FQGNSA.